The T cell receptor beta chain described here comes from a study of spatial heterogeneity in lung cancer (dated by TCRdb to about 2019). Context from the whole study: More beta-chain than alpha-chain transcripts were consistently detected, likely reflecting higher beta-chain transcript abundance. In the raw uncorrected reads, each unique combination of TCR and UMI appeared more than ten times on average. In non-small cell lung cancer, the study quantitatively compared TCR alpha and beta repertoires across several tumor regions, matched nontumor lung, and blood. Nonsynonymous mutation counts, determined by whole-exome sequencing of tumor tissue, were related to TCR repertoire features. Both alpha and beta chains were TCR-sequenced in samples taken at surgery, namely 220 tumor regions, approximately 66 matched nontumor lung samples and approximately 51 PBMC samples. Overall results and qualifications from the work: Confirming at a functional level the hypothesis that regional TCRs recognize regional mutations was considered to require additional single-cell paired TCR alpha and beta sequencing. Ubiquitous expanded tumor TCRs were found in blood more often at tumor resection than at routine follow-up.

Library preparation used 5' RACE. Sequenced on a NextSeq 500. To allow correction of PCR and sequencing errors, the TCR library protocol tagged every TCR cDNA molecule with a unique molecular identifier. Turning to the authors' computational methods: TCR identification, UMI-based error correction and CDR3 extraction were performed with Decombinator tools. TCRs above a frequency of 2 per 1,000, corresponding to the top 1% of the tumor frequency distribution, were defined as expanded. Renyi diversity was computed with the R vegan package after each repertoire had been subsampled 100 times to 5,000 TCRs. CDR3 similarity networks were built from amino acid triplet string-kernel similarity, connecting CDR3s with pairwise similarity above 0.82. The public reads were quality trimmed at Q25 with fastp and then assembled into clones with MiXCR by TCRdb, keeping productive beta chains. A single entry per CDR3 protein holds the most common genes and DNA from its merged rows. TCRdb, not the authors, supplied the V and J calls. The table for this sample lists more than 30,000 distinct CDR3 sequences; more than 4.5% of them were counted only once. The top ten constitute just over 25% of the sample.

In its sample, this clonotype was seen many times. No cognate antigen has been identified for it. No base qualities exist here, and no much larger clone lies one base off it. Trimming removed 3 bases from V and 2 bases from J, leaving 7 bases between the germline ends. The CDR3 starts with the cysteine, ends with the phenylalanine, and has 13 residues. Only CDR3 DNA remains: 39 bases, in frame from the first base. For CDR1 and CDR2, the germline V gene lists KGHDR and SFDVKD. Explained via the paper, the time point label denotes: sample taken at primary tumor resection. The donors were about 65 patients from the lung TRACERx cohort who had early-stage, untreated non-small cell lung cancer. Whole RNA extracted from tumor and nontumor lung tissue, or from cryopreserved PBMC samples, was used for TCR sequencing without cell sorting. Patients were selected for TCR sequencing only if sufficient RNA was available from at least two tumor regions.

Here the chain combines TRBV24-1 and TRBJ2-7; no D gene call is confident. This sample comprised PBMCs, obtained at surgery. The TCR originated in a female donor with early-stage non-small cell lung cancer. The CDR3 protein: CATSDPVTYEQYF. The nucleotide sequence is TGTGCCACCAGTGATCCCGTAACCTACGAGCAGTACTTC.